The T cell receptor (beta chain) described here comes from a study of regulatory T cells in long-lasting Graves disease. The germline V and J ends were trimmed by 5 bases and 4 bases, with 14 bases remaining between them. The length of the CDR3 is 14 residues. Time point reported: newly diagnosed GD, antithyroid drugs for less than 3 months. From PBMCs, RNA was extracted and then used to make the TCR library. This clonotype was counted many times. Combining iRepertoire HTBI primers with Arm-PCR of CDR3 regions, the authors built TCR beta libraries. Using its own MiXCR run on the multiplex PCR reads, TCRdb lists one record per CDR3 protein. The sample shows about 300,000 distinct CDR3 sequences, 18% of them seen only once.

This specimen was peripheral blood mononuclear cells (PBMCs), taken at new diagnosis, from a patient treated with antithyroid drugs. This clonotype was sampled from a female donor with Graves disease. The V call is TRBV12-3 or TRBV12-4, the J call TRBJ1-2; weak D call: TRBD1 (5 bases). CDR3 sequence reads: CASSPKSTAYGYTF. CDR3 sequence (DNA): TGTGCCAGCAGTCCAAAGTCGACAGCCTATGGCTACACCTTC.